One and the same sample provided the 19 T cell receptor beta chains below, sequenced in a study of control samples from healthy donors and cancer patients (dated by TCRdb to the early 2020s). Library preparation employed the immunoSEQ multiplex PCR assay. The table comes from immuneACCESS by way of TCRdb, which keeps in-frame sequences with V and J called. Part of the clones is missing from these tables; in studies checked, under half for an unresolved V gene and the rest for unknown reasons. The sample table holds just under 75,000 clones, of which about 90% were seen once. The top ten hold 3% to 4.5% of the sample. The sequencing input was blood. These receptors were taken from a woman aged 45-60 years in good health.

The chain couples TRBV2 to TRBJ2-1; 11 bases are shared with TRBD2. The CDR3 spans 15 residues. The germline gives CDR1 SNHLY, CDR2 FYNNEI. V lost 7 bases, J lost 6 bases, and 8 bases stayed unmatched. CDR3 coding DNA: TGTGCCAGCAACAGAGGGGGACTAGCGGCCAATGAGCAGTTCTTC. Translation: CASNRGGLAANEQFF.

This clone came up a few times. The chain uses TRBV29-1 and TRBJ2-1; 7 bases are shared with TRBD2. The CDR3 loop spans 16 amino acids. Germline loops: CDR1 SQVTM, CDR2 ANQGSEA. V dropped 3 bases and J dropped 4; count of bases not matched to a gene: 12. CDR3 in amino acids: CSVEDAIAGGYNEQFF. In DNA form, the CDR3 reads TGCAGCGTTGAGGATGCCATAGCGGGTGGGTACAATGAGCAGTTCTTC.

The CDR3 DNA reads as TGTGCCAGCAGTTGGATCCTAGCGGGAACCTCCCAAGAGACCCAGTACTTC. This translates into CASSWILAGTSQETQYF. The J gene is TRBJ2-5, the V gene TRBV28; 9 nucleotides match TRBD2. Germline-derived CDR1 and CDR2 are MDHEN and SYDVKM. This CDR3 is built from 17 residues. Trimming at V came to 4 bases and at J to 1 base, leaving 10 bases not matched to a gene.

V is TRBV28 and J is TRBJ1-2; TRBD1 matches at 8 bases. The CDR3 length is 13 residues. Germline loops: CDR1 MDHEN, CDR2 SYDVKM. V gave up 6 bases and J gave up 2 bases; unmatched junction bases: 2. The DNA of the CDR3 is TGTGCCAGCAGGTACAGGGGGAACTATGGCTACACCTTC. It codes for CASRYRGNYGYTF.

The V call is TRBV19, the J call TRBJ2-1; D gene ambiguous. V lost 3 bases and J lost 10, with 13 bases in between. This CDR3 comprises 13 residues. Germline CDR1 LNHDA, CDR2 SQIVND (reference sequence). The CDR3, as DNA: TGTGCCAGTAGTATTTCGCCCCGGCAGGAGCAGTTCTTC. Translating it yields CASSISPRQEQFF.

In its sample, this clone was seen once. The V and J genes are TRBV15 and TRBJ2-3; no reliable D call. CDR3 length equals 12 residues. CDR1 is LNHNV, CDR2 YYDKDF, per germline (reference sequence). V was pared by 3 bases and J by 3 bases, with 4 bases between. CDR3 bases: TGTGCCACCAGCAGGGAAACAGATACGCAGTATTTT. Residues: CATSRETDTQYF. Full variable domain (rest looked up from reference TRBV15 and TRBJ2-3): DAMVIQNPRYQVTQFGKPVTLSCSQTLNHNVMYWYQQKSSQAPKLLFHYYDKDFNNEADTPDNFQSRRPNTSFCFLDIRSPGLGDTAMYLCATSRETDTQYFGPGTRLTVL.

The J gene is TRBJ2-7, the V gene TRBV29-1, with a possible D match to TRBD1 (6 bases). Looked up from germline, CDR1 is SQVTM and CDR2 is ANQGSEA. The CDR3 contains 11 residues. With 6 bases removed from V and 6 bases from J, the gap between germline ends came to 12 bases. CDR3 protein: CSVRVGAEQYF. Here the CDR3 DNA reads TGCAGCGTACGGGTGGGGGCCGAGCAGTACTTC.

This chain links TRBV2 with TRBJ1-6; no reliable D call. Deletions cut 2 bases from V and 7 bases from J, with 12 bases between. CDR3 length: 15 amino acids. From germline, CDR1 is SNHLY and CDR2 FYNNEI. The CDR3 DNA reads TGTGCCAGCAGTGAAAGAGGGCAGGTCAATTCACCCCTCCACTTT. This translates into CASSERGQVNSPLHF.

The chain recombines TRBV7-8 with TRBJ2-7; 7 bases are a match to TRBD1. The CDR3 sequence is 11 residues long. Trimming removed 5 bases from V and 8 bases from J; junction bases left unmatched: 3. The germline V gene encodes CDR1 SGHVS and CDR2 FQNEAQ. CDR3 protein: CASSPGQQQYF. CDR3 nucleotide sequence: TGTGCCAGCAGCCCGGGACAGCAGCAGTACTTC.

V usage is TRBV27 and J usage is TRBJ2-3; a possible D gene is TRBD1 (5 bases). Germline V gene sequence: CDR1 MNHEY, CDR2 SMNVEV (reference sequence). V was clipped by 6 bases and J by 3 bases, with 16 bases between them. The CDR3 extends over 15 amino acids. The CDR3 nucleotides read TGTGCCAGCAGCTTGGAAGGGGCCGGAACAGATACGCAGTATTTT. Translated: CASSLEGAGTDTQYF.

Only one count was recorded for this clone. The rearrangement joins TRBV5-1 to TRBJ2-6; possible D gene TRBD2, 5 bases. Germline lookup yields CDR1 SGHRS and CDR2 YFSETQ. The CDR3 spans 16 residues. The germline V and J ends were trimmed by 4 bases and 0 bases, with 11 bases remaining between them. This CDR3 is CASSTGMLSGANVLTF. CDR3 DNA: TGCGCCAGCAGCACCGGGATGCTCTCTGGGGCCAACGTCCTGACTTTC.

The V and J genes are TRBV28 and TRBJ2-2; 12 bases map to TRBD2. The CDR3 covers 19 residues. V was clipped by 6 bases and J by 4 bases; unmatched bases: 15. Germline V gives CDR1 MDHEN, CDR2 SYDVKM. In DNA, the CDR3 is TGTGCCAGCAGGGATTCCACCTGGCTAGCGGGAGGGAGCACCGGGGAGCTGTTTTTT. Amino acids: CASRDSTWLAGGSTGELFF.

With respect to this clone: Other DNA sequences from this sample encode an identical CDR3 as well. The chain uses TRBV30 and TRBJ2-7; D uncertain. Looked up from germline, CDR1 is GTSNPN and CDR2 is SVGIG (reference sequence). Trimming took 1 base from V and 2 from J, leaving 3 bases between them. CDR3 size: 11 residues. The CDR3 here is CAWSGPYEQYF. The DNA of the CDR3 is TGTGCCTGGAGTGGACCCTACGAGCAGTACTTC.

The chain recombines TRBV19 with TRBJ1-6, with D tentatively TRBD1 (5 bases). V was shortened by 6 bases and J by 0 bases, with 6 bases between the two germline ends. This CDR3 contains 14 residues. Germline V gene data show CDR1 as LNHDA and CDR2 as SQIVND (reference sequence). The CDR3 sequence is CASSRDSYNSPLHF. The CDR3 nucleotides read TGTGCCAGTAGCAGGGACTCCTATAATTCACCCCTCCACTTT.

CDR3 DNA: TGTGCCAGCAGCTCCCGGGACAGGGCGCCCGAGCAGTACTTC. This encodes CASSSRDRAPEQYF. The chain recombines TRBV11-2 with TRBJ2-7; 9 nucleotides align to TRBD1. CDR3 size: 14 residues. Unmatched junction bases numbered 7, after V lost 4 bases and J lost 6 bases. Looked up from germline, CDR1 is SGHAT and CDR2 is FQNNGV.

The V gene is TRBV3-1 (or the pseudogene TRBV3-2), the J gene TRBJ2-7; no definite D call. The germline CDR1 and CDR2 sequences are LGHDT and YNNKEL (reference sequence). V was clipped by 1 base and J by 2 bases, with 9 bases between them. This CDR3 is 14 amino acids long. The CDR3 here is CASSQGAGPYEQYF. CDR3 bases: TGTGCCAGCAGCCAAGGGGCCGGGCCCTACGAGCAGTACTTC.

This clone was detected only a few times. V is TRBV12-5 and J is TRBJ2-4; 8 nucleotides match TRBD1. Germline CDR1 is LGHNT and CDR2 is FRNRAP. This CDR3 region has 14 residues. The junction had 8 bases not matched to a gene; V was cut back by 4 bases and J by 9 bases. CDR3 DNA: TGTGCTAGTGGTTCCACAACAGGGGGGAGCATTCAGTACTTC. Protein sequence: CASGSTTGGSIQYF.

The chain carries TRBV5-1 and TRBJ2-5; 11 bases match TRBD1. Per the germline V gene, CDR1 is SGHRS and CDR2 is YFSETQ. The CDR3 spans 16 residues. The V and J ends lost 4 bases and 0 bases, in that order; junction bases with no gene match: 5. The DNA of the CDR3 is TGCGCCAGCAGCCCAGGGACAGGGGGGTACCAAGAGACCCAGTACTTC. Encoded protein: CASSPGTGGYQETQYF.

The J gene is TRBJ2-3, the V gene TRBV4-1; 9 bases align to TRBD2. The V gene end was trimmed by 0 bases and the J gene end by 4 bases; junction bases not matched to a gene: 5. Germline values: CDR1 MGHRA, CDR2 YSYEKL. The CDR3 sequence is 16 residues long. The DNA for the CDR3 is TGCGCCAGCAGCCAAGATTTCAGCGGGAGGCCAGATACGCAGTATTTT. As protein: CASSQDFSGRPDTQYF.